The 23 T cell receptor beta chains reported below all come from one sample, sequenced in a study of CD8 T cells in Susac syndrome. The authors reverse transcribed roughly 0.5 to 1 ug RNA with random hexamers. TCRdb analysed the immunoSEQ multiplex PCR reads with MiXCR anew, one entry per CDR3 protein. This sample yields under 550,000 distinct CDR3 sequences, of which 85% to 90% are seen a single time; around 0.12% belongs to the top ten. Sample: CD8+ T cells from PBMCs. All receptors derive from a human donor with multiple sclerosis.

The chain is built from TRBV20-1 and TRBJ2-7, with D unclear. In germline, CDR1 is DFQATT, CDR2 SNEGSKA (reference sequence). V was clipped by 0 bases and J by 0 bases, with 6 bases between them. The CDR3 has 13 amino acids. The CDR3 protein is CSAREQASYEQYF. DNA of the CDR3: TGCAGTGCTAGAGAGCAGGCCTCCTACGAGCAGTACTTC.

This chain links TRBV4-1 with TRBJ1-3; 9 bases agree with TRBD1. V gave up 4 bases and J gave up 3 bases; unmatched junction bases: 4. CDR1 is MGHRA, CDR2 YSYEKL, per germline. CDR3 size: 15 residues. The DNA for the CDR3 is TGCGCCAGCAGCCTCGACAGGGGGGATGGAAACACCATATATTTT. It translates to CASSLDRGDGNTIYF.

The CDR3: CAISEVVGELFF. CDR3 nucleotide sequence: TGTGCCATCAGTGAGGTGGTGGGTGAGCTGTTTTTT. The chain carries TRBV10-3 and TRBJ2-2; D unclear. The V end lost 2 bases, the J end lost 11 bases, and 9 bases lay between the germline ends. CDR3 length: 12 amino acids. Germline V gene lookup returns CDR1 ENHRY and CDR2 SYGVKD.

CDR3 nucleotides: TGCAGCGTTGGACTAGCGGGAGGGTACCAAGAGACCCAGTACTTC. Protein: CSVGLAGGYQETQYF. The genes are TRBV29-1 and TRBJ2-5, with TRBD2 identical over 14 bases. This CDR3 spans 15 amino acids. J gave up 0 bases and V 4 bases, and 1 base lay outside the gene matches. Germline CDR1 is SQVTM and CDR2 is ANQGSEA.

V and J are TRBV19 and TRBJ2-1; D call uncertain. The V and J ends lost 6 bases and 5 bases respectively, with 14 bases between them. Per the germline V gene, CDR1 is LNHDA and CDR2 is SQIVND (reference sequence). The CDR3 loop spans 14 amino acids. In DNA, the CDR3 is TGTGCCAGTAGCCTCTATAGCAGTAACAATGAGCAGTTCTTC. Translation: CASSLYSSNNEQFF.

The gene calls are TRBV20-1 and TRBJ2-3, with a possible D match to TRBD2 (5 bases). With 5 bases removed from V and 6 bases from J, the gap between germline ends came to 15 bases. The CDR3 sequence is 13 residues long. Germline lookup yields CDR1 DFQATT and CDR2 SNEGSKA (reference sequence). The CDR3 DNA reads TGCAGTGCTCGGCGGGTCGAAGAGGATACGCAGTATTTT. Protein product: CSARRVEEDTQYF.

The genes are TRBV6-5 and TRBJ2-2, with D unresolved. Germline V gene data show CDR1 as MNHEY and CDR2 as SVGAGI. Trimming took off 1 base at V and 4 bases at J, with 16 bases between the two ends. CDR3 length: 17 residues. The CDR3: CASSYLAGITLTGELFF. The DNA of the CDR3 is TGTGCCAGCAGTTACTTGGCTGGCATTACGCTCACCGGGGAGCTGTTTTTT.

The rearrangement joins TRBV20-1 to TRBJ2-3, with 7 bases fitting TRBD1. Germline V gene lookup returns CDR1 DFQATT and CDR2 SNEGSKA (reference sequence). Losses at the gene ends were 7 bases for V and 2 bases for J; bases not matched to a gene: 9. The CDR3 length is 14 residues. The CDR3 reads CSVKTGRITDTQYF. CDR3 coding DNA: TGCAGTGTAAAGACAGGGCGGATCACAGATACGCAGTATTTT.

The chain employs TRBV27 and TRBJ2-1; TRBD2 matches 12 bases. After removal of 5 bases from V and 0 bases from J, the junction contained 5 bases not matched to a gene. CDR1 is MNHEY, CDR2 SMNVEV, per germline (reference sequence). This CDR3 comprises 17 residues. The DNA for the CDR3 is TGTGCCAGCAGTCAGCTAGCGGGGGGGAGCTCCTACAATGAGCAGTTCTTC. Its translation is CASSQLAGGSSYNEQFF.

The CDR3 DNA reads TGTGCCAGCAGCCCCTTACTCGCGGCAGATACGCAGTATTTT. Amino acids: CASSPLLAADTQYF. The genes are TRBV11-2 and TRBJ2-3; D gene uncertain. Trimming stripped 5 bases from V and 4 bases from J, with 13 bases between. This CDR3 region has 14 residues. Per the germline V gene, CDR1 is SGHAT and CDR2 is FQNNGV.

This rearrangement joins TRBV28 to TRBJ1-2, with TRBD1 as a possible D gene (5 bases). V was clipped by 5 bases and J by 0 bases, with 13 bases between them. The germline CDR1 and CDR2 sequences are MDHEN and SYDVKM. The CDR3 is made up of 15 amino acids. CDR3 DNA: TGTGCCAGCAGTCCAGCAATGGGGGCTAACTATGGCTACACCTTC. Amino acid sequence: CASSPAMGANYGYTF.

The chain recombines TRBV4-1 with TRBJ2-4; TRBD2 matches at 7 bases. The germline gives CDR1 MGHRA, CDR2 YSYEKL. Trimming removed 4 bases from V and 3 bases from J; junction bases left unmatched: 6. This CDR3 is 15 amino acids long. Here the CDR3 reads CASSLIREGKNIQYF. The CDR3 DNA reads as TGCGCCAGCAGCCTCATCAGGGAGGGCAAAAACATTCAGTACTTC.

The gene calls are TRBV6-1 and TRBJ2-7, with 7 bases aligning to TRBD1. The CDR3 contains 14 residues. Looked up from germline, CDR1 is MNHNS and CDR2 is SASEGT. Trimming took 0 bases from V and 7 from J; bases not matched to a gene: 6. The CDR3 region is CASSEAGGLSEQYF. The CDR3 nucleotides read TGTGCCAGCAGTGAAGCAGGGGGCCTAAGTGAGCAGTACTTC.

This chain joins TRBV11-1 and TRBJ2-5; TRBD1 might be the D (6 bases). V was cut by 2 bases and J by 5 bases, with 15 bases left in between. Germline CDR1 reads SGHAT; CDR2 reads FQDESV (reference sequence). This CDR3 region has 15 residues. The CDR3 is CASSLIVGRGETQYF. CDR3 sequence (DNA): TGTGCCAGCAGCTTAATCGTAGGCAGGGGCGAGACCCAGTACTTC.

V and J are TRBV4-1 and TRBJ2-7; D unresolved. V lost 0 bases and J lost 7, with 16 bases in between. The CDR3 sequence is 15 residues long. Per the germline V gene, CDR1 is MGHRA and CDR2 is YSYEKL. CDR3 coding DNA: TGCGCCAGCAGCCAAGAAGCTCAGCTAAAGTCTGAGCAGTACTTC. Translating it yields CASSQEAQLKSEQYF.

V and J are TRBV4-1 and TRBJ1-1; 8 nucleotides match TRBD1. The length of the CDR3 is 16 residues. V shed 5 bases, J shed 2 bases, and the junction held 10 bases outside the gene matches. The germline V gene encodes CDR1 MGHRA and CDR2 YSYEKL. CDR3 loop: CASSEGQGGDNTEAFF. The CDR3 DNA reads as TGCGCCAGCAGCGAAGGACAGGGAGGCGACAACACTGAAGCTTTCTTT.

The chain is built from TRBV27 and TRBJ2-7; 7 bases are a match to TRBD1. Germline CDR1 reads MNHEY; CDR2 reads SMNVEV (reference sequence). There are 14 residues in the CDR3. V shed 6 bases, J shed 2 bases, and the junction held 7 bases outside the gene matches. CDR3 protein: CASSLTGVPYEQYF. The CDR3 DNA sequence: TGTGCCAGCAGCTTAACAGGGGTCCCCTACGAGCAGTACTTC.

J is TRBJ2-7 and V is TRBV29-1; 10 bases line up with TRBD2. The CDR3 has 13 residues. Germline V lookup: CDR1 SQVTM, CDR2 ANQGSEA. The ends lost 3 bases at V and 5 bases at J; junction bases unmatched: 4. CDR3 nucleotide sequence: TGCAGCGTTGAGGCTAGCGGGAGAAACGAGCAGTACTTC. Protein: CSVEASGRNEQYF.

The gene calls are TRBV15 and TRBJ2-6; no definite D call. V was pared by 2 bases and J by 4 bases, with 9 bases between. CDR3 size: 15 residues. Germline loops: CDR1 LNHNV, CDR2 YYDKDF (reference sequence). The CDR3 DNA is TGTGCCACCAGCAGATTTCACCTAGGGGCCAACGTCCTGACTTTC. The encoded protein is CATSRFHLGANVLTF.

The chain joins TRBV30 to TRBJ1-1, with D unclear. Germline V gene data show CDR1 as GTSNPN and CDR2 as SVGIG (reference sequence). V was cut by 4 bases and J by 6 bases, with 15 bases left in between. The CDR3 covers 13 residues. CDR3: CAWKEGNVAEAFF. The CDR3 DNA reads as TGTGCCTGGAAAGAAGGGAATGTAGCTGAAGCTTTCTTT. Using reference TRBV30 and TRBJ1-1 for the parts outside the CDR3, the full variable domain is SQTIHQWPATLVQPVGSPLSLECTVEGTSNPNLYWYRQAAGRGLQLLFYSVGIGQISSEVPQNLSASRPQDRQFILSSKKLLLSDSGFYLCAWKEGNVAEAFFGQGTRLTVV.

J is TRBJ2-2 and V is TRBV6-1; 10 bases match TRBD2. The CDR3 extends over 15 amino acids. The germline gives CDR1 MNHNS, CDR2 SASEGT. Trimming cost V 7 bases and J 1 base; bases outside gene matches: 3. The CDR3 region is CASMGTSENTGELFF. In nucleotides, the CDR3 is TGTGCCAGCATGGGGACTAGCGAGAACACCGGGGAGCTGTTTTTT.

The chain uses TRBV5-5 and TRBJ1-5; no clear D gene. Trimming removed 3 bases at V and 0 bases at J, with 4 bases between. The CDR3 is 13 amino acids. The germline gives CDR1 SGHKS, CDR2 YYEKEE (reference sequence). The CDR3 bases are TGTGCCAGCAGCTACTATAGCAATCAGCCCCAGCATTTT. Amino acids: CASSYYSNQPQHF.

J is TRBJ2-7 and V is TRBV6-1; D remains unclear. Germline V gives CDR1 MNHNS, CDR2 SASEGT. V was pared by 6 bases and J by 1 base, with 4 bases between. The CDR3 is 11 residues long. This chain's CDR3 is CASRVSYEQYF. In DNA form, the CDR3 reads TGTGCCAGCAGGGTGTCCTACGAGCAGTACTTC.